This T cell receptor beta chain was sequenced in a study of identical twins. This clonotype has just a few counts. The antigen remains unidentified. General study points: Whereas memory repertoires showed no such difference, abundant cord blood beta clonotypes carried fewer insertions. Model-predicted out-of-frame TCR alpha sharing fell below observed values in monozygotic twins. Sequences that were out-of-frame, alpha and twin-shared displayed an excess of low generation probability.

This CDR3 has 16 residues. With V trimmed by 4 bases and J by 5 bases, 10 bases remained unmatched. CDR1 is SGHRS and CDR2 is YFSETQ in the germline V gene. Template switching added a universal primer binding site, and final cDNA carried unique molecular identifiers. TCRdb reanalysed the 5' RACE reads using MiXCR and keeps one entry per CDR3 protein. There are roughly 200,000 distinct CDR3 sequences in the sample; under 10% occur only once, and less than 2.5% lies in the top ten. This sample also appeared in a second study, on yellow fever vaccine responses in identical twins.

The source is a woman aged 18-29 years in good health. The sequenced sample consisted of memory (CD45RO+) T cells sorted from blood. The rearrangement links TRBV5-1 to TRBJ2-7; 12 bases match TRBD1. CDR3 DNA sequence: TGCGCCAGCAGCCGACAGGGACAGGGGGCGGTAAACGAGCAGTACTTC. This encodes CASSRQGQGAVNEQYF.